This entry lists 2 T cell receptor beta chains sequenced from one sample in a study of T cells after yellow fever vaccination (dated by TCRdb to the late 2010s). Library prep was done by 5' RACE. TCRdb lists the instrument as Illumina HiSeq 2500. The raw public reads went through TCRdb reprocessing: fastp at Q25, MiXCR clone calling, in-frame beta chains kept. Identical CDR3 proteins give one entry, which carries the most common genes and DNA. The sample data list hundreds of thousands of distinct CDR3 sequences, and 8.7% of these were observed just once. The ten largest clones take up roughly 18% of the sample. The treatment or condition label, as the study defines it: live attenuated yellow fever vaccine strain. The source material was PBMCs, sampled on the day of the first yellow fever vaccination. These receptors were collected from a man aged 18 to 30 who received the YFV17D yellow fever vaccine.

This clonotype was recorded a few times. The chain joins TRBV6-1 to TRBJ2-2, with D possibly being TRBD2 (6 bases). CDR1 and CDR2 (germline): MNHNS, SASEGT. The germline V and J ends were trimmed by 8 bases and 1 base, with 20 bases remaining between them. CDR3 length equals 17 residues. The CDR3 here is CASAYHGGGWNTGELFF. The DNA for the CDR3 is TGTGCCAGCGCATACCACGGGGGAGGATGGAACACCGGGGAGCTGTTTTTT.

The table lists this clonotype with a few counts. This rearrangement joins TRBV20-1 to TRBJ2-3, with D hard to call. The length of the CDR3 is 12 residues. CDR1 is DFQATT and CDR2 is SNEGSKA in the germline V gene (reference sequence). V shed 4 bases and J shed 3 bases, with 8 bases lying between them. CDR3 loop: CSATTQTDTQYF. The CDR3 DNA reads as TGCAGTGCTACGACCCAGACAGATACGCAGTATTTT.